These 30 T cell receptor beta chains came from one sample sequenced in a study of T cell changes during pregnancy in multiple sclerosis. The assay was immunoSEQ multiplex PCR, and TCRdb's table has in-frame clones only and misses some. This sample has tens of thousands of clones, with roughly 88% found just once. Material: CD4+ T cells from peripheral blood mononuclear cells, obtained in the first trimester of pregnancy. These receptors were collected from a female donor in good health, enrolled as a control in a pregnancy study.

The chain is built from TRBV5-6 and TRBJ2-7; TRBD1 agrees at 7 bases. The CDR3 consists of 15 residues. Germline trimming cut 5 bases from V and 4 bases from J; bases unmatched to any gene: 12. Germline assignment: CDR1 SGHDT and CDR2 YYEEEE. The CDR3 coding sequence is TGTGCCAGCAGTCCCCCGGACAGGTTGGTATACGAGCAGTACTTC. It codes for CASSPPDRLVYEQYF.

This chain connects TRBV19 to TRBJ2-3, with D possibly matching TRBD2 (6 bases). Germline V gene lookup returns CDR1 LNHDA and CDR2 SQIVND (reference sequence). This CDR3 is built from 13 residues. V was shortened by 8 bases and J by 7 bases, with 16 bases between the two germline ends. CDR3 amino acids: CASSPGETHTQYF. CDR3 DNA sequence: TGTGCCAGTTCCCCGGGGGAAACCCATACGCAGTATTTT.

This chain uses TRBV2 with TRBJ1-2, with TRBD1 matching over 9 bases. The CDR3 covers 15 residues. V trimming: 4 bases; J trimming: 2 bases; junction bases outside the gene matches: 5. Germline CDR1 reads SNHLY; CDR2 reads FYNNEI. In nucleotides, the CDR3 is TGTGCCAGCAGTGCCGGGACAGGGACCAACTATGGCTACACCTTC. Amino acid sequence: CASSAGTGTNYGYTF.

The chain has TRBV6-6 and TRBJ1-5; possibly TRBD1 for D (5 bases). V was pared by 6 bases and J by 6 bases, with 15 bases between. Germline CDR1 reads MNHNY; CDR2 reads SVGAGI (reference sequence). The CDR3 runs 14 residues. CDR3 bases: TGTGCCAGCAGGCCCCAGGGCAGTAGTCAGCCCCAGCATTTT. Amino acids: CASRPQGSSQPQHF.

The chain recombines TRBV19 with TRBJ1-5; 11 nucleotides agree with TRBD1. The V and J ends lost 5 bases and 2 bases, in that order; junction bases with no gene match: 5. The CDR3 loop spans 16 amino acids. The germline CDR1 and CDR2 sequences are LNHDA and SQIVND (reference sequence). The chain's CDR3 is CASSGDRGVGNQPQHF. DNA for the CDR3: TGTGCCAGTAGTGGGGACAGGGGGGTTGGCAATCAGCCCCAGCATTTT.

The chain joins TRBV7-2 to TRBJ2-5, with a possible D match to TRBD2 (6 bases). The CDR3 is made up of 16 amino acids. V gave up 1 base and J gave up 5 bases, with 17 bases separating them. Germline V CDR1 and CDR2: SGHTA, FQGNSA. The CDR3 loop reads CASSLGGGGAPETQYF. CDR3 nucleotides: TGTGCCAGCAGCTTAGGGGGCGGCGGGGCCCCGGAGACCCAGTACTTC.

The chain recombines TRBV19 with TRBJ1-1; D ambiguous. Trimming removed 5 bases at V and 1 base at J, with 11 bases between. This CDR3 is 14 amino acids long. The germline gives CDR1 LNHDA, CDR2 SQIVND (reference sequence). For the CDR3, the DNA is TGTGCCAGTAGTCTCTCCGAGAGGAACACTGAAGCTTTCTTT. Residues: CASSLSERNTEAFF. Combining the CDR3 with reference TRBV19 and TRBJ1-1 gives the whole variable domain DGGITQSPKYLFRKEGQNVTLSCEQNLNHDAMYWYRQDPGQGLRLIYYSQIVNDFQKGDIAEGYSVSREKKESFPLTVTSAQKNPTAFYLCASSLSERNTEAFFGQGTRLTVV.

This clone was recorded once. This chain links TRBV18 with TRBJ1-4; D possibly corresponds to TRBD1 (5 bases). V lost 1 base to trimming and J lost 8 bases, with 11 bases between them. The CDR3 sequence is 14 residues long. CDR1 and CDR2 (germline): KGHSH, LQKENI. CDR3 sequence: CASSPRRGSEKLFF. DNA of the CDR3: TGTGCCAGCTCACCACGGCGGGGCTCGGAAAAACTGTTTTTT.

This clone was counted once. The chain recombines TRBV7-2 with TRBJ2-3, with D possibly matching TRBD2 (6 bases). V lost 1 base to trimming and J lost 5 bases, with 19 bases between them. In germline, CDR1 is SGHTA, CDR2 FQGNSA. There are 17 residues in the CDR3. CDR3 sequence reads: CASSLDLLLAQRDTQYF. The CDR3 DNA follows: TGTGCCAGCAGCTTAGACTTGTTGCTAGCGCAAAGAGATACGCAGTATTTT.

This clone was recorded once. The J gene is TRBJ2-5, the V gene TRBV2; 10 bases are a match to TRBD1. V gave up 8 bases and J gave up 0 bases; unmatched junction bases: 3. Germline-derived CDR1 and CDR2 are SNHLY and FYNNEI. The CDR3 spans 14 residues. The CDR3 loop is CASATGGYQETQYF. The CDR3 coding sequence is TGTGCCAGCGCGACAGGGGGCTACCAAGAGACCCAGTACTTC.

CDR3 in amino acids: CASSRRGGFNNEQFF. Written as DNA, the CDR3 is TGTGCCAGCAGTCGAAGGGGTGGATTTAACAATGAGCAGTTCTTC. The chain combines TRBV2 with TRBJ2-1; a possible D gene is TRBD1 (5 bases). V was pared by 5 bases and J by 5 bases, with 16 bases between. This CDR3 has 15 residues. Germline-derived CDR1 and CDR2 are SNHLY and FYNNEI.

This chain uses TRBV7-2 with TRBJ2-1; the D is unclear. The CDR3 has 16 residues. V was shortened by 4 bases and J by 0 bases, with 13 bases between the two germline ends. CDR1 SGHTA and CDR2 FQGNSA come from the germline V gene. The CDR3 loop is CASSSPTASSYNEQFF. For the CDR3, the DNA is TGTGCCAGCAGCTCCCCCACTGCAAGCTCCTACAATGAGCAGTTCTTC.

The chain recombines TRBV7-2 with TRBJ2-7; 14 nucleotides align to TRBD2. V lost 5 bases, J lost 7 bases, and 7 bases stayed unmatched. The germline CDR1 and CDR2 sequences are SGHTA and FQGNSA. This CDR3 comprises 15 residues. CDR3 DNA: TGTGCCAGCAGCGCACGGACTAGCGGGGGGCGTGAGCAGTACTTC. This codes for CASSARTSGGREQYF. The whole variable domain, filled in from reference TRBV7-2 and TRBJ2-7, reads GAGVSQSPSNKVTEKGKDVELRCDPISGHTALYWYRQSLGQGLEFLIYFQGNSAPDKSGLPSDRFSAERTGGSVSTLTIQRTQQEDSAVYLCASSARTSGGREQYFGPGTRLTVT.

This CDR3 is CASSPRIRDRGLYGTGELFF. The CDR3 DNA is TGTGCCAGCAGCCCCCGTATCCGGGACAGGGGGCTGTACGGCACCGGGGAGCTGTTTTTT. V is TRBV7-3 and J is TRBJ2-2; TRBD1 matches 12 bases. The CDR3 is 20 residues long. The trim removed 5 bases at V and 4 bases at J, leaving 17 bases unmatched. The germline V gene has CDR1 SGHTA and CDR2 FQGTGA.

The CDR3 bases are TGTGCCTGGAGTCCGAATACGGGTCATGGCTACACCTTC. Its translation: CAWSPNTGHGYTF. The genes are TRBV30 and TRBJ1-2, with unresolved D. Trimming removed 2 bases at V and 6 bases at J, with 13 bases between. The CDR3 spans 13 residues. The germline V gene has CDR1 GTSNPN and CDR2 SVGIG (reference sequence).

This chain connects TRBV7-2 to TRBJ2-5, with 9 nucleotides matching TRBD1. Germline CDR1 SGHTA, CDR2 FQGNSA. The trim removed 6 bases at V and 5 bases at J, leaving 13 bases unmatched. The CDR3 has 16 amino acids. The CDR3 spells CASRPSGTGQRETQYF. As DNA, the CDR3 is TGTGCCAGCAGGCCTTCCGGGACAGGGCAAAGGGAGACCCAGTACTTC.

The chain recombines TRBV2 with TRBJ2-1; D may be TRBD2 (5 bases). The CDR3 is 14 residues long. The V end lost 3 bases, the J end lost 12 bases, and 18 bases lay between the germline ends. CDR1 SNHLY and CDR2 FYNNEI come from the germline V gene. This CDR3 reads CASSDGLAGVGQFF. CDR3 coding DNA: TGTGCCAGCAGTGACGGCCTAGCCGGAGTGGGGCAGTTCTTC.

The chain couples TRBV30 to TRBJ1-4; 7 nucleotides align to TRBD1. The germline CDR1 and CDR2 sequences are GTSNPN and SVGIG (reference sequence). This CDR3 is built from 14 residues. V lost 0 bases to trimming and J lost 3 bases; unmatched junction nucleotides: 1. CDR3 in amino acids: CAWSVGQPNEKLFF. The CDR3 DNA is TGTGCCTGGAGTGTGGGACAGCCTAATGAAAAACTGTTTTTT.

V gene TRBV11-3 combines with J gene TRBJ1-2, with D perhaps matching TRBD1 (6 bases). CDR1 and CDR2 from the germline V gene are SGHNT and YENEEA. CDR3 length equals 12 residues. V shed 5 bases and J shed 7 bases, with 11 bases lying between them. The DNA of the CDR3 is TGTGCCAGCAGCATTAGGGGGTCTGGCTACACCTTC. Translated, it gives CASSIRGSGYTF.

V gene TRBV6-1 combines with J gene TRBJ1-5; no clear D gene. The CDR3 sequence is 13 residues long. Germline assignment: CDR1 MNHNS and CDR2 SASEGT. The V end lost 4 bases, the J end lost 15 bases, and 19 bases lay between the germline ends. In nucleotides, the CDR3 is TGTGCCAGCAGTGCATCTAGTTTTATGGGTTGGCATTTT. The encoded protein is CASSASSFMGWHF.

Note on this clone: This CDR3 is also generated by other DNA sequences in the sample. This sequence joins TRBV11-3 and TRBJ1-3; possibly TRBD1 for D (6 bases). Deletions cut 3 bases from V and 0 bases from J, with 9 bases between. Germline V lookup: CDR1 SGHNT, CDR2 YENEEA. CDR3 length: 15 residues. The CDR3 is CASSLQGSSGNTIYF. The DNA for the CDR3 is TGTGCCAGCAGCTTGCAGGGGAGCTCTGGAAACACCATATATTTT. The full variable domain, rest sourced from reference TRBV11-3 and TRBJ1-3, is EAGVVQSPRYKIIEKKQPVAFWCNPISGHNTLYWYLQNLGQGPELLIRYENEEAVDDSQLPKDRFSAERLKGVDSTLKIQPAELGDSAVYLCASSLQGSSGNTIYFGEGSWLTVV.

The chain joins TRBV4-3 to TRBJ1-5, with 9 positions matching TRBD1. CDR1 is LGHNA, CDR2 YSLEER, per germline. After removal of 3 bases from V and 8 bases from J, the junction contained 8 bases not matched to a gene. This CDR3 is built from 15 residues. CDR3 sequence: CASSHDYRGPEPQHF. CDR3 nucleotides: TGCGCCAGCAGCCATGACTACAGGGGGCCGGAGCCCCAGCATTTT.

The chain employs TRBV18 and TRBJ2-7, with D maybe TRBD1 (5 bases). The germline gives CDR1 KGHSH, CDR2 LQKENI. The CDR3 extends over 14 amino acids. The germline V and J ends were trimmed by 3 bases and 5 bases, with 14 bases remaining between them. The CDR3 sequence: CASSPGQGTDEQYF. CDR3 DNA: TGTGCCAGCTCACCGGGGCAGGGAACCGACGAGCAGTACTTC.

J is TRBJ2-2 and V is TRBV7-2; a weak D match, TRBD2 (5 bases). CDR3 length: 18 residues. The germline gives CDR1 SGHTA, CDR2 FQGNSA. The V end was cut by 4 bases, the J end by 0 bases, with 18 bases between. The CDR3 nucleotides read TGTGCCAGCAGCTCATCGAGGACTGCATTCGCGAACACCGGGGAGCTGTTTTTT. Encoded protein: CASSSSRTAFANTGELFF.

The chain links TRBV5-1 to TRBJ1-3, with 9 positions matching TRBD1. This CDR3 has 14 residues. Germline CDR1 is SGHRS and CDR2 is YFSETQ. The V gene end was trimmed by 0 bases and the J gene end by 5 bases; junction bases not matched to a gene: 0. The DNA of the CDR3 is TGCGCCAGCAGCTTGGACAGGGGGCGAAACACCATATATTTT. Translating gives CASSLDRGRNTIYF.

This clone was picked up one time. The gene calls are TRBV4-1 and TRBJ1-6; D unresolved. The V gene's germline CDR1 is MGHRA and CDR2 YSYEKL. V was trimmed by 1 base and J by 6 bases, leaving 16 bases between them. This CDR3 has 17 residues. This chain's CDR3 is CASSQGAPRGFNSPLHF. In DNA form, the CDR3 reads TGCGCCAGCAGCCAAGGGGCACCACGGGGTTTTAATTCACCCCTCCACTTT.

This clone was found a few times. The chain employs TRBV7-2 and TRBJ1-6; TRBD1 matches at 8 bases. CDR3 length equals 14 residues. The J segment lost 7 bases and the V segment lost 3 bases, leaving 2 bases of the junction unmatched. The V gene's germline CDR1 is SGHTA and CDR2 FQGNSA. The CDR3 protein is CASSFNRGNSPLHF. The DNA for the CDR3 is TGTGCCAGCAGCTTCAACAGGGGGAATTCACCCCTCCACTTT.

CDR3 coding DNA: TGTGCCAGCAGCTTGGGGGGGTCAACGAGCAATCAGCCCCAGCATTTT. Residues: CASSLGGSTSNQPQHF. The chain combines TRBV7-2 with TRBJ1-5; maybe TRBD1 (5 bases). This CDR3 is 16 amino acids long. Germline assignment: CDR1 SGHTA and CDR2 FQGNSA. Trimming cost V 3 bases and J 1 base, with 13 bases left between them.

The V and J genes are TRBV7-2 and TRBJ2-5; TRBD1 agrees at 7 bases. The CDR3 length is 16 residues. The germline V gene encodes CDR1 SGHTA and CDR2 FQGNSA. V trimming: 6 bases; J trimming: 1 base; junction bases outside the gene matches: 11. CDR3 sequence: CASSPYSDRAQETQYF. DNA of the CDR3: TGTGCCAGCAGTCCATATTCCGACAGGGCCCAAGAGACCCAGTACTTC.

This sequence joins TRBV7-9 and TRBJ2-2; D is possibly TRBD2 (5 bases). Trimming cost V 3 bases and J 3 bases, with 8 bases left between them. CDR3 length: 14 residues. The V gene's germline CDR1 is SEHNR and CDR2 FQNEAQ (reference sequence). CDR3 residues: CASSFGLDTGELFF. As DNA, the CDR3 is TGTGCCAGCAGCTTCGGACTGGACACCGGGGAGCTGTTTTTT.